This entry describes one T cell receptor beta chain. No antigen is known for it. Primers: 60 Vbeta forward and 13 Jbeta reverse. The table came from immunoSEQ multiplex PCR; TCRdb's copy has only in-frame clones and leaves some out. Here the sample spans about 180,000 clones, under 90% being singletons. The sample belongs to a study of cytomegalovirus exposure and HLA in healthy donors. Study-wide context: Around 80 million unique TCRs from HLA-typed donors were held in an early data release.

The germline V gene encodes CDR1 SGHTA and CDR2 FQGNSA. Trimming cost V 5 bases and J 3 bases; bases outside gene matches: 4. The CDR3 contains 15 residues. Whole-study results and caveats: In a later analysis, HLA-associated beta chains showed higher expansion and lower generation probabilities than comparable chains. In an earlier analysis, productive rearrangement rates for most beta V segments clustered near 87% or 30%.

The genes are TRBV7-2 and TRBJ1-4, with 9 bases identical to TRBD1. This sequence originates from a man aged 30 to 45 in good health and CMV-seropositive. The source material was PBMCs. CDR3 nucleotide sequence: TGTGCCAGCAGCCAACAGGGGGCAGCTAATGAAAAACTGTTTTTT. Translation: CASSQQGAANEKLFF. Drawing the rest from reference TRBV7-2 and TRBJ1-4, the complete variable domain is GAGVSQSPSNKVTEKGKDVELRCDPISGHTALYWYRQSLGQGLEFLIYFQGNSAPDKSGLPSDRFSAERTGGSVSTLTIQRTQQEDSAVYLCASSQQGAANEKLFFGSGTQLSVL.